This TCR beta chain came from a study of CXCR3-negative and CXCR3-positive naive CD8 T cells. From germline, CDR1 is SGHDN and CDR2 FVKESK. There are 12 residues in the CDR3. Libraries of TRB cDNA were made by 5' RACE and carried UMIs. TCRdb reworked the 5' RACE reads into one entry per CDR3 protein, no DNA. This sample's table has approximately 56,000 distinct CDR3 sequences. About this clonotype itself: Its antigen is undetermined.

General study results and limits: Whereas memory cells differed, naive CXCR3-negative and CXCR3-positive cells shared similar TRBV-TRBJ usage.

Sample: naive CXCR3- CD8+ T cells from blood. Subset defined: CD45RO-CCR7+CD27+CD95- naive CD8+ T cells lacking CXCR3 (TNR3-). The sequence came from a human donor in good health. Some clones in this sample may be carry-over from other donors' samples. The chain is built from TRBV14 and TRBJ2-7. CDR3: CASSGQNYEQYF.